This is a list of T cell receptor beta chains from one sample in a study of cytomegalovirus exposure and HLA in healthy donors. Using immunoSEQ multiplex PCR, the repertoire was profiled, and TCRdb retains in-frame clones only, with some absent. Here the sample spans fewer than 150,000 clones, 65% to 75% being singletons. Sequencing was carried out using PBMCs. The receptors derive from a woman aged 40 to 55 in good health and CMV-seropositive. The CDR3 runs from the conserved cysteine through the conserved F or W. Each record gives: CDR3 DNA, CDR3 protein, J gene, D gene, V gene, clone size. D genes are given only for firm matches. A row's size may be missing; if present it is once, few, many or a size class.

TGTGCCAGCAGCGCCCGAGGGATTTCCCAAGAGACCCAGTACTTC | CASSARGISQETQYF | TRBJ2-5 | - | TRBV9 | -
TGTGCCAGCAGTTTAACGGGTAATCAGCCCCAGCATTTT | CASSLTGNQPQHF | TRBJ1-5 | - | TRBV27 | -
TGCGCCAGCAGCCCCCGTCGGGAGGCCGTAGAGAGCAATCAGCCCCAGCATTTT | CASSPRREAVESNQPQHF | TRBJ1-5 | - | TRBV4-3 | -
TGTGCTAGTGGTTTCGGCTTACCGGGTGAGCAGTTCTTC | CASGFGLPGEQFF | TRBJ2-1 | - | TRBV12-5 | -
TGTGCCAGCAGCTTAGAATCCAGGTATGAGCAGTTCTTC | CASSLESRYEQFF | TRBJ2-1 | - | TRBV11-3 | -
TGTGCCATCCATCCGGGACAGGGTAACTATGGCTACACCTTC | CAIHPGQGNYGYTF | TRBJ1-2 | TRBD1 | TRBV19 | -
TGTGCCAGCTCACCACCACCGGGGTCCTACAATGAGCAGTTCTTC | CASSPPPGSYNEQFF | TRBJ2-1 | - | TRBV18 | once
TGCGCCAGCCGCCGGGACAGGGGGCTCAATGAGCAGTTCTTC | CASRRDRGLNEQFF | TRBJ2-1 | TRBD1 | TRBV5-1 | -
TGTGCCAGCAGTACGGGACTAGCGGGGGTAGTAGAGCAGTTCTTC | CASSTGLAGVVEQFF | TRBJ2-1 | TRBD2 | TRBV7-2 | -
TGTGCCAGTAGTTTGACAGGGGGTAGCAATCAGCCCCAGCATTTT | CASSLTGGSNQPQHF | TRBJ1-5 | TRBD1 | TRBV19 | few
TGTGCCAGCAGCTCCCCCGGGACAAAGAAAAACATTCAGTACTTC | CASSSPGTKKNIQYF | TRBJ2-4 | - | TRBV5-6 | few
TGCGCCAGCAGCGTGACAGGGAACACTGAAGCTTTCTTT | CASSVTGNTEAFF | TRBJ1-1 | - | TRBV5-1 | -
TGTGCCAGCAGCTCGACAGGGTGGGAGACCCAGTACTTC | CASSSTGWETQYF | TRBJ2-5 | TRBD1 | TRBV11-3 | -
TGTGCCAGCAGCACTAGCGGGAGGGCCCGGAATGAGCAGTTCTTC | CASSTSGRARNEQFF | TRBJ2-1 | TRBD2 | TRBV13 | -
TGTTCCAGCAGCCCGCGGACAGGGGGAGGTGAAAAACTGTTTTTT | CSSSPRTGGGEKLFF | TRBJ1-4 | TRBD1 | TRBV7-9 | -
TGCGCCAGCAGCTTCGCCGGGACAGGAGGTGGCTACACCTTC | CASSFAGTGGGYTF | TRBJ1-2 | TRBD1 | TRBV5-1 | -
TGTGCCAGCAGTTTTACAGGGGGCTACGAGCAGTACTTC | CASSFTGGYEQYF | TRBJ2-7 | TRBD1 | TRBV28 | -
TGTGCCAGCAGCTCTAGCGGGGGGGCCTACAATGAGCAGTTCTTC | CASSSSGGAYNEQFF | TRBJ2-1 | TRBD2 | TRBV5-4 | -
TGTGCCAGCTCACTACAAAGGGGGCTATTAGATACGCAGTATTTT | CASSLQRGLLDTQYF | TRBJ2-3 | TRBD1 | TRBV18 | -
TGTGCCAGCAGCACACCAACACTGAACACTGAAGCTTTCTTT | CASSTPTLNTEAFF | TRBJ1-1 | - | TRBV11-3 | few
TGTGCCAGCAGCTTACCGGTGGGGGAGGGCGACGATGAGCAGTTCTTC | CASSLPVGEGDDEQFF | TRBJ2-1 | TRBD2 | TRBV7-9 | -
TGTGCCAGCAGCTTGTCTCTAGCGGGAGTTGGGGAGCTGTTTTTT | CASSLSLAGVGELFF | TRBJ2-2 | TRBD2 | TRBV7-2 | once
TGTGCCAGCAGACGCCGGGACATGGACTATGGCTACACCTTC | CASRRRDMDYGYTF | TRBJ1-2 | - | TRBV16 | -
TGTGCCAGCAGCTTTGGACAGGGTACAGATACGCAGTATTTT | CASSFGQGTDTQYF | TRBJ2-3 | TRBD1 | TRBV7-3 | -
TGCGCCAGCAGCCAGACAGGGGGTGACGAGCAGTACTTC | CASSQTGGDEQYF | TRBJ2-7 | TRBD1 | TRBV4-1 | -
TGCGCCAGCAGCATCACAGGGGGCACCGGGGAGCTGTTTTTT | CASSITGGTGELFF | TRBJ2-2 | TRBD1 | TRBV5-1 | -
TGTGCCATCAGTGAACCCGCGGGTCAGCTACCCGTAAACTTT | CAISEPAGQLPVNF | TRBJ1-1 | - | TRBV10-3 | -
TGCGCCAGCAGCTTCGGACAGGGCTATCCTAACTATGGCTACACCTTC | CASSFGQGYPNYGYTF | TRBJ1-2 | TRBD1 | TRBV5-1 | few
TGTGCCAGCAGGAGGACAGGGGTGGTAACAGATACGCAGTATTTT | CASRRTGVVTDTQYF | TRBJ2-3 | TRBD1 | TRBV7-3 | -
TGTGCCAGCAGCTGTCGGACAAGAAGCACAGATACGCAGTATTTT | CASSCRTRSTDTQYF | TRBJ2-3 | - | TRBV7-4 | -
TGTGCTAGTGGTAATAAAAATGAGCAGTTCTTC | CASGNKNEQFF | TRBJ2-1 | - | TRBV12-5 | -